The 2 T cell receptor beta chains listed next were all sequenced from one sample in a study of long-term antiretroviral therapy in people with HIV. Investigators performed immunoSEQ version v3.0 at survey level. The assay was immunoSEQ multiplex PCR, and TCRdb's table has in-frame clones only and misses some. The sample records tens of thousands of clones, about 86% being singletons. The material sequenced was unsorted PBMCs, taken 0.1 years before starting antiretroviral therapy. The source is a man between 40 and 49 years old with HIV.

The gene calls are TRBV10-3 and TRBJ2-7; 7 bases are a match to TRBD1. The CDR3 loop spans 14 amino acids. Losses at the gene ends were 8 bases for V and 0 bases for J; bases not matched to a gene: 7. From germline, CDR1 is ENHRY and CDR2 SYGVKD. The CDR3 loop reads CAIADRVSSYEQYF. The CDR3, as DNA: TGTGCCATCGCTGACAGGGTGAGCTCCTACGAGCAGTACTTC.

CDR3: CASSLKSGGAETQYF. The DNA of the CDR3 is TGTGCCAGCAGCTTGAAGAGCGGGGGGGCGGAGACCCAGTACTTC. The chain couples TRBV5-4 to TRBJ2-5; 10 positions agree with TRBD2. CDR1 SGHNT and CDR2 YYREEE come from the germline V gene (reference sequence). V lost 1 base, J lost 5 bases, and 5 bases stayed unmatched. The CDR3 has 15 amino acids.